This T cell receptor (beta chain) was recorded in a study of T cell repertoires in aging, cancer and after chemotherapy. Study-wide background: The full dataset contained roughly 9 million TCR reads. Findings of the study overall: Untreated cancer patients had significantly lower blood TCR diversity than age-matched healthy donors.

The CDR3 length is 15 residues. Germline CDR1 reads LNHNV; CDR2 reads YYDKDF (reference sequence). Between the trimmed V and J ends, which lost 3 bases and 2 bases, there was a span of 11 bases. Details on this clonotype: No antigen is known for it. A read error may be the cause here, since a much bigger clone is one base away.

Rearranged V-D-J TRB sequences were amplified with a mixed TRB-A/B primer pool. TCRdb passed the multiplex PCR reads through MiXCR, listing each CDR3 protein once. The data show approximately 4,100 distinct CDR3 sequences, roughly 25% seen once. TCR beta rearrangements were amplified from peripheral blood genomic DNA. The clonotype was recovered from a human donor in good health. The donor label of this sample is uncertain. The chain combines TRBV15 with TRBJ1-3; D remains unclear. The material sequenced was blood. In DNA, the CDR3 is TGTGCCACCAGCAGGGGAGGCGGCACTGGAAACACCATATATTTT. Translation gives CATSRGGGTGNTIYF.